A selection of T cell receptor beta chains follows, all from one sample in a study of blood T cell repertoires in COVID-19. Assay: immunoSEQ multiplex PCR; the TCRdb copy retains only in-frame clones and omits some. The sample records fewer than 200,000 clones, more than 70% being singletons. The material sequenced was peripheral blood. The receptors were sampled from a man aged 40-50 years with active or convalescent COVID-19. Each CDR3 is given with its conserved first and last residue. Fields, in order: J gene, D gene, V gene, clone size, CDR3 protein, CDR3 DNA. D genes are given only for firm matches. The size field is filled for only some rows; it gives once, few, many or a size class.

j_call: TRBJ1-4; d_call: TRBD1; v_call: TRBV19; clone_size: once; cdr3_aa: CASSIGTGLSEKLFF; cdr3_nt: TGTGCCAGTAGTATTGGGACAGGGCTCTCCGAAAAACTGTTTTTT
j_call: TRBJ2-2; d_call: TRBD1; v_call: TRBV4-2; clone_size: .; cdr3_aa: CASSIDRGTGELFF; cdr3_nt: TGTGCCAGCAGCATAGACAGGGGCACCGGGGAGCTGTTTTTT
j_call: TRBJ2-7; d_call: .; v_call: TRBV5-1; clone_size: few; cdr3_aa: CASSVDYEQYF; cdr3_nt: TGCGCCAGCAGCGTAGACTACGAGCAGTACTTC
j_call: TRBJ2-2; d_call: TRBD2; v_call: TRBV10-3; clone_size: .; cdr3_aa: CAISELLRLADTGELFF; cdr3_nt: TGTGCCATCAGTGAGCTCCTTAGGCTAGCGGACACCGGGGAGCTGTTTTTT
j_call: TRBJ2-2; d_call: TRBD2; v_call: TRBV30; clone_size: .; cdr3_aa: CAWSVSLGLAAELFF; cdr3_nt: TGTGCCTGGAGTGTCTCTTTAGGACTAGCGGCGGAGCTGTTTTTT
j_call: TRBJ2-1; d_call: TRBD1; v_call: TRBV6-2/TRBV6-3; clone_size: .; cdr3_aa: CASSSSRTGSIDEQFF; cdr3_nt: TGTGCCAGCAGTTCTTCTAGGACAGGGTCGATCGATGAGCAGTTCTTC
j_call: TRBJ2-5; d_call: .; v_call: TRBV3-1/TRBV3-2; clone_size: .; cdr3_aa: CASSRRTGQETQYF; cdr3_nt: TGTGCCAGCAGCCGGCGGACGGGGCAAGAGACCCAGTACTTC
j_call: TRBJ2-3; d_call: .; v_call: TRBV27; clone_size: .; cdr3_aa: CASSLARILGTDTQYF; cdr3_nt: TGTGCCAGCTCCCTAGCGCGGATTCTAGGGACAGATACGCAGTATTTT
j_call: TRBJ2-2; d_call: .; v_call: TRBV6-6; clone_size: .; cdr3_aa: CASTIREANTGELFF; cdr3_nt: TGTGCCAGCACCATCAGGGAAGCGAACACCGGGGAGCTGTTTTTT
j_call: TRBJ1-6; d_call: .; v_call: TRBV12-5; clone_size: once; cdr3_aa: CASAKENSPLHF; cdr3_nt: TGTGCTAGTGCAAAGGAGAATTCACCCCTCCACTTT
j_call: TRBJ2-5; d_call: TRBD2; v_call: TRBV7-2; clone_size: .; cdr3_aa: CASSEGLAGGETQYF; cdr3_nt: TGTGCCAGCAGCGAGGGACTAGCGGGAGGGGAGACCCAGTACTTC
j_call: TRBJ2-3; d_call: .; v_call: TRBV28; clone_size: .; cdr3_aa: CASISGVWDRIMRAGGVRTDTQYF; cdr3_nt: TGTGCCAGCATCTCCGGCGTCTGGGACAGGATTATGAGGGCGGGAGGGGTTAGGACAGATACGCAGTATTTT
j_call: TRBJ2-1; d_call: .; v_call: TRBV5-6; clone_size: .; cdr3_aa: CASSGELPNYNEQFF; cdr3_nt: TGTGCCAGCAGCGGGGAGCTTCCTAATTACAATGAGCAGTTCTTC
j_call: TRBJ1-5; d_call: .; v_call: TRBV6-1; clone_size: .; cdr3_aa: CASSEGARQAQHF; cdr3_nt: TGTGCCAGCAGTGAAGGGGCTCGGCAAGCCCAGCATTTT
j_call: TRBJ1-5; d_call: .; v_call: TRBV6-5; clone_size: .; cdr3_aa: CASNAARGNQPQHF; cdr3_nt: TGTGCCAGCAATGCCGCTCGGGGCAATCAGCCCCAGCATTTT
j_call: TRBJ2-7; d_call: .; v_call: TRBV21-1; clone_size: .; cdr3_aa: CASSNPTVGTRGSEQYF; cdr3_nt: TGTGCCAGCAGCAATCCCACCGTGGGGACAAGGGGTTCCGAGCAGTACTTC
j_call: TRBJ2-7; d_call: TRBD1; v_call: TRBV12-5; clone_size: .; cdr3_aa: CASALGTGAYEQYF; cdr3_nt: TGTGCTAGTGCCTTGGGGACAGGAGCCTACGAGCAGTACTTC
j_call: TRBJ1-2; d_call: .; v_call: TRBV28; clone_size: .; cdr3_aa: CASSFQGYGYTF; cdr3_nt: TGTGCCAGCAGTTTCCAGGGCTATGGCTACACCTTC
j_call: TRBJ1-5; d_call: TRBD1; v_call: TRBV19; clone_size: .; cdr3_aa: CASGGTANQPQHF; cdr3_nt: TGTGCCAGTGGCGGGACAGCAAATCAGCCCCAGCATTTT
j_call: TRBJ2-2; d_call: .; v_call: TRBV5-6; clone_size: .; cdr3_aa: CASSRWGELFF; cdr3_nt: TGTGCCAGCAGCCGGTGGGGGGAGCTGTTTTTT
j_call: TRBJ2-7; d_call: .; v_call: TRBV11-2; clone_size: .; cdr3_aa: CASSFRLDSSYEQYF; cdr3_nt: TGTGCCAGCAGCTTTAGGCTCGACAGCTCCTACGAGCAGTACTTC
j_call: TRBJ2-4; d_call: TRBD2; v_call: TRBV3-1/TRBV3-2; clone_size: few; cdr3_aa: CASSLGLAGKNIQYF; cdr3_nt: TGTGCCAGCAGCTTGGGACTAGCGGGAAAAAACATTCAGTACTTC
j_call: TRBJ1-5; d_call: TRBD1; v_call: TRBV19; clone_size: once; cdr3_aa: CASRGTGTQPQHF; cdr3_nt: TGTGCCAGTAGGGGGACAGGGACTCAGCCCCAGCATTTT
j_call: TRBJ1-5; d_call: .; v_call: TRBV14; clone_size: few; cdr3_aa: CASSQVANQPQHF; cdr3_nt: TGTGCCAGCAGCCAAGTGGCCAATCAGCCCCAGCATTTT
j_call: TRBJ1-1; d_call: .; v_call: TRBV29-1; clone_size: .; cdr3_aa: CSVSQMNTEAFF; cdr3_nt: TGCAGCGTCTCACAGATGAACACTGAAGCTTTCTTT
j_call: TRBJ1-4; d_call: TRBD1; v_call: TRBV19; clone_size: .; cdr3_aa: CASSLNRGANEKLFF; cdr3_nt: TGTGCCAGTAGTTTAAACAGGGGGGCTAATGAAAAACTGTTTTTT
j_call: TRBJ1-6; d_call: TRBD1; v_call: TRBV5-1; clone_size: .; cdr3_aa: CASSFRDRVSGSPLHF; cdr3_nt: TGCGCCAGCAGCTTCCGGGACAGGGTTAGCGGGTCACCCCTCCACTTT
j_call: TRBJ2-6; d_call: .; v_call: TRBV21-1; clone_size: .; cdr3_aa: CASSTDPGLRALNSGANVLTF; cdr3_nt: TGTGCCAGCAGCACCGATCCGGGACTCCGCGCCCTTAATTCTGGGGCCAACGTCCTGACTTTC
j_call: TRBJ1-5; d_call: .; v_call: TRBV19; clone_size: .; cdr3_aa: CASSKRVQGSNQPQHF; cdr3_nt: TGTGCCAGTAGTAAAAGAGTACAGGGTAGCAATCAGCCCCAGCATTTT
j_call: TRBJ1-1; d_call: TRBD1; v_call: TRBV28; clone_size: .; cdr3_aa: CASSTRTGLRFTEAFF; cdr3_nt: TGTGCCAGCAGTACCAGGACAGGGCTTAGGTTCACTGAAGCTTTCTTT
j_call: TRBJ2-3; d_call: TRBD1; v_call: TRBV9; clone_size: .; cdr3_aa: CASSAGTGVLHLPDTQYF; cdr3_nt: TGTGCCAGCAGTGCCGGGACAGGGGTCCTTCACCTTCCAGATACGCAGTATTTT
j_call: TRBJ2-2; d_call: .; v_call: TRBV19; clone_size: .; cdr3_aa: CASLPGTTNTGELFF; cdr3_nt: TGTGCCAGTCTCCCCGGGACAACGAACACCGGGGAGCTGTTTTTT
j_call: TRBJ1-5; d_call: TRBD1; v_call: TRBV2; clone_size: .; cdr3_aa: CASRGTGNQPQHF; cdr3_nt: TGTGCCAGCAGGGGGACAGGGAATCAGCCCCAGCATTTT
j_call: TRBJ1-3; d_call: .; v_call: TRBV5-1; clone_size: .; cdr3_aa: CASSLGQARAGNTIYF; cdr3_nt: TGCGCCAGCAGCTTGGGACAGGCTCGGGCGGGAAACACCATATATTTT
j_call: TRBJ1-2; d_call: TRBD1; v_call: TRBV4-2; clone_size: .; cdr3_aa: CASSEGQGADYGYTF; cdr3_nt: TGTGCCAGCAGCGAAGGACAGGGGGCGGACTATGGCTACACCTTC
j_call: TRBJ2-2; d_call: .; v_call: TRBV6-5; clone_size: .; cdr3_aa: CASSPRREDTGELFF; cdr3_nt: TGTGCCAGCAGCCCCCGCAGGGAGGACACCGGGGAGCTGTTTTTT
j_call: TRBJ2-2; d_call: .; v_call: TRBV24-1; clone_size: .; cdr3_aa: CATSDHNRVSTGELFF; cdr3_nt: TGTGCCACCAGTGATCATAACAGGGTTTCGACCGGGGAGCTGTTTTTT
j_call: TRBJ1-5; d_call: .; v_call: TRBV9; clone_size: .; cdr3_aa: CASSVEGALNQPQHF; cdr3_nt: TGTGCCAGCAGCGTGGAAGGGGCCCTCAATCAGCCCCAGCATTTT
j_call: TRBJ2-2; d_call: TRBD2; v_call: TRBV15; clone_size: .; cdr3_aa: CATRITGGWPGELFF; cdr3_nt: TGTGCCACAAGGATAACGGGGGGTTGGCCCGGGGAGCTGTTTTTT
j_call: TRBJ1-3; d_call: .; v_call: TRBV10-3; clone_size: .; cdr3_aa: CAIRENPTSGNTIYF; cdr3_nt: TGTGCCATCAGGGAGAATCCTACCTCTGGAAACACCATATATTTT
j_call: TRBJ1-5; d_call: TRBD1; v_call: TRBV7-2; clone_size: .; cdr3_aa: CASSLGQGDQPQHF; cdr3_nt: TGTGCCAGCAGCTTAGGACAGGGTGATCAGCCCCAGCATTTT
j_call: TRBJ1-5; d_call: .; v_call: TRBV7-2; clone_size: .; cdr3_aa: CASSLVGGDQPQHF; cdr3_nt: TGTGCCAGCAGCTTAGTAGGGGGGGATCAGCCCCAGCATTTT
j_call: TRBJ2-1; d_call: TRBD2; v_call: TRBV27; clone_size: once; cdr3_aa: CASSKTSGTSGSSYNEQFF; cdr3_nt: TGTGCCAGCAGTAAGACGTCCGGGACTAGCGGGAGCTCCTACAATGAGCAGTTCTTC
j_call: TRBJ1-1; d_call: .; v_call: TRBV19; clone_size: .; cdr3_aa: CASSTQGEAFF; cdr3_nt: TGTGCCAGTAGTACTCAGGGGGAAGCTTTCTTT
j_call: TRBJ1-1; d_call: TRBD1; v_call: TRBV5-1; clone_size: .; cdr3_aa: CASSATGAPYTEAFF; cdr3_nt: TGCGCCAGCAGCGCAACAGGGGCTCCGTACACTGAAGCTTTCTTT
j_call: TRBJ2-1; d_call: .; v_call: TRBV27; clone_size: once; cdr3_aa: CASRLGDSYNEQFF; cdr3_nt: TGTGCCAGCCGCCTAGGGGACTCCTACAATGAGCAGTTCTTC
j_call: TRBJ2-5; d_call: TRBD2; v_call: TRBV4-1; clone_size: .; cdr3_aa: CASSQDGREGLQETQYF; cdr3_nt: TGCGCCAGCAGCCAAGATGGACGGGAGGGCCTCCAAGAGACCCAGTACTTC
j_call: TRBJ1-3; d_call: .; v_call: TRBV5-5; clone_size: .; cdr3_aa: CASTREPKWGNTIYF; cdr3_nt: TGTGCCAGCACCCGAGAGCCCAAATGGGGAAACACCATATATTTT
j_call: TRBJ1-3; d_call: .; v_call: TRBV7-9; clone_size: .; cdr3_aa: CASSQEVGGNTIYF; cdr3_nt: TGTGCCAGCAGCCAGGAAGTAGGTGGAAACACCATATATTTT
j_call: TRBJ1-1; d_call: .; v_call: TRBV13; clone_size: .; cdr3_aa: CASSLGDSSGTEAFF; cdr3_nt: TGTGCCAGCAGCTTAGGAGATTCGTCGGGGACTGAAGCTTTCTTT
j_call: TRBJ1-1; d_call: .; v_call: TRBV6-6; clone_size: .; cdr3_aa: CASTADSNTEAFF; cdr3_nt: TGTGCCAGCACGGCAGACTCGAACACTGAAGCTTTCTTT
j_call: TRBJ2-7; d_call: .; v_call: TRBV28; clone_size: .; cdr3_aa: CASTRGYEQYF; cdr3_nt: TGTGCCAGCACCAGGGGCTACGAGCAGTACTTC